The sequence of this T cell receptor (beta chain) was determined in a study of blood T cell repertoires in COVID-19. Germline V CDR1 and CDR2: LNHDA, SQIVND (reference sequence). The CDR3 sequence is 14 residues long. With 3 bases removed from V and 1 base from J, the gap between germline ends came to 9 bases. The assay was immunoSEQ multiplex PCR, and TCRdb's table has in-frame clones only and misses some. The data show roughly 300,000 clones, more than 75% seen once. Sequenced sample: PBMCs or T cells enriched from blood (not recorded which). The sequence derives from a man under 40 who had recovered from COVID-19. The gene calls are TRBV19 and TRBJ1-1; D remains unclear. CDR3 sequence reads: CASSISIPNTEAFF. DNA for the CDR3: TGTGCCAGTAGTATTTCTATTCCGAACACTGAAGCTTTCTTT.